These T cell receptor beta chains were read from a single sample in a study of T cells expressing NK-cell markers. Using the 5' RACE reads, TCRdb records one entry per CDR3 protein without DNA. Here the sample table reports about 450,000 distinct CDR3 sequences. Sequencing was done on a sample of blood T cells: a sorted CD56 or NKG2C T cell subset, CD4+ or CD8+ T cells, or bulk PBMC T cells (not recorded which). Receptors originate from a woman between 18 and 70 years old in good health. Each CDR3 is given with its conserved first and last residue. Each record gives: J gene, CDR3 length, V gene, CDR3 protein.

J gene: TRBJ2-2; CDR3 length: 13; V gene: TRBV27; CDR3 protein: CASRLAGTGELFF
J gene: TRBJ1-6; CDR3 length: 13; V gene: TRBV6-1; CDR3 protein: CASSRGQDSPLHF
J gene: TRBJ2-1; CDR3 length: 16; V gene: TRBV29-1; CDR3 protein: CSVGGLAWISYNEQFF
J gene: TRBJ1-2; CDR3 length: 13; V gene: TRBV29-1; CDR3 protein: CSGGQGTSYGYTF
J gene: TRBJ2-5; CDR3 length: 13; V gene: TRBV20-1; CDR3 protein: CSAAPGQDVTQYF
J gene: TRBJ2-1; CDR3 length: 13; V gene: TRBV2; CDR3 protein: CASSEASYNEQFF
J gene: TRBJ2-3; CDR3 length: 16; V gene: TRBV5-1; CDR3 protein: CASSFPLGGRTDTQYF
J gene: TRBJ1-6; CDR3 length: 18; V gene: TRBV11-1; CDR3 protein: CASSPDLVVWTNNSPLHF
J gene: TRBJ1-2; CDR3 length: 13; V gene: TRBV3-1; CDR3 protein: CASSRTANYGYTF
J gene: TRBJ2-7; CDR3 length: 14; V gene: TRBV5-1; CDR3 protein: CASSLELRAVEQYF
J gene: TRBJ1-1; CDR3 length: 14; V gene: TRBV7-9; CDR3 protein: CASSLDSPNTEAFF
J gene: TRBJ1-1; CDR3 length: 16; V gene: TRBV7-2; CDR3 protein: CASSPERFGTGTEAFF
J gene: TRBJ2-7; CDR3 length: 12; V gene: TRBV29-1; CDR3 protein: CSVGSPGYEQYF
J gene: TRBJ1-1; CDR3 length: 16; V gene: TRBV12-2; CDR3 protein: CASRPLLGDPNTEAFF
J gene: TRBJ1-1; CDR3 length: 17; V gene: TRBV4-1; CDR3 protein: CASSHLGQGPMNTEAFF
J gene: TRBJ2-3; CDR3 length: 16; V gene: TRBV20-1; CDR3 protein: CSASTYGTSGVDTQYF
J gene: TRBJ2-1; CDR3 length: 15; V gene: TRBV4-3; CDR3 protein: CASSRGTGWVNEQFF
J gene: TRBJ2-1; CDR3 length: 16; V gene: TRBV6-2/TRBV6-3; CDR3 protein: CASSYPYRTGDNEQFF
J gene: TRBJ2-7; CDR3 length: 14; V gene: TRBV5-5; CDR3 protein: CASSPDRGLYEQYF
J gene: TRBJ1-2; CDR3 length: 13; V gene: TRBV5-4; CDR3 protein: CASSLDENYSYTF
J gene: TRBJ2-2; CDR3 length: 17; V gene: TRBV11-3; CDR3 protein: CASSSPGAGSDTGELFF
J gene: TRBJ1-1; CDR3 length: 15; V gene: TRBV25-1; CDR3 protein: CASSDPGQGAAEAFF
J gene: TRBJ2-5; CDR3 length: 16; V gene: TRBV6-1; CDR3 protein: CASSLFSGGDQETQYF
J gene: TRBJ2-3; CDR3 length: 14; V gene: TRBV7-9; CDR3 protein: CASSFPVSPYTQYF